This TCR beta chain was sequenced for a study of cytomegalovirus exposure and HLA in healthy donors. Study-level findings and limits: Later work associated around 18,000 TCR beta sequences with HLA alleles at 0.05 false discovery rate.

PCR primers comprised 60 Vbeta and 13 Jbeta primers. The protocol was immunoSEQ multiplex PCR, while the TCRdb copy is restricted to in-frame clones and leaves out a portion. The sample holds around 100,000 clones; around 80% are singletons and the top ten take approximately 2%. On this clone: The target antigen is unknown.

With V trimmed by 5 bases and J by 4 bases, 4 bases remained unmatched. Germline V CDR1 and CDR2: LGHNT, FRNRAP. CDR3 length: 13 residues. J is TRBJ1-2 and V is TRBV12-5; 7 bases align to TRBD1. The source of this sequence is a woman in her forties in good health and CMV-seronegative. Sequencing used PBMCs. The CDR3 nucleotides read TGTGCTAGTGGTCGACAGGGTCTCTATGGCTACACCTTC. This translates into CASGRQGLYGYTF.